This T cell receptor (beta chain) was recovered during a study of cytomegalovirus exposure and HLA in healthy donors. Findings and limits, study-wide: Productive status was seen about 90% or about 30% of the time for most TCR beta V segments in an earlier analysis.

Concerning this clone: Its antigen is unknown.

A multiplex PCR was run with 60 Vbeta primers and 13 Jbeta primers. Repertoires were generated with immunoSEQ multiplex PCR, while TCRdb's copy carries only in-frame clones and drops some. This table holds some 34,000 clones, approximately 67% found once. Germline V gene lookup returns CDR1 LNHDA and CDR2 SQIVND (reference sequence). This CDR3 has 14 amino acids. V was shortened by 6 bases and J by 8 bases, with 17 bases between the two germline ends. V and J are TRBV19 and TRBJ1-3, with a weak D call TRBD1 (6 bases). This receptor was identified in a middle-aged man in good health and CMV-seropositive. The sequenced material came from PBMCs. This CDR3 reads CASRILGEGDTIYF. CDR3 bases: TGTGCCAGTAGGATCTTGGGCGAGGGGGACACCATATATTTT.